These 32 T cell receptor beta chains share one sample of origin, sequenced in a study of T cell responses to AZD1222 COVID-19 vaccine. The table came from immunoSEQ multiplex PCR; TCRdb's copy has only in-frame clones and leaves some out. The repertoire holds about 84,000 clones, with roughly 85% as singletons. This specimen consisted of peripheral blood, obtained on day 0 of AZD1222 vaccination. These receptors all come from an adult in good health.

V and J are TRBV7-2 and TRBJ2-7; 9 positions match TRBD2. Unmatched junction bases numbered 4, after V lost 0 bases and J lost 4 bases. Germline V gene lookup returns CDR1 SGHTA and CDR2 FQGNSA. The CDR3 runs to 15 residues. The CDR3 loop is CASSLALSGGYEQYF. DNA for the CDR3: TGTGCCAGCAGCTTAGCGCTGAGCGGGGGGTACGAGCAGTACTTC.

The V call is TRBV5-6, the J call TRBJ1-4, with 7 bases lining up with TRBD1. The CDR3 sequence is 16 residues long. The V segment lost 1 base and the J segment 0 bases; nucleotides outside the gene matches: 3. The germline CDR1 and CDR2 sequences are SGHDT and YYEEEE. The CDR3 sequence is CASSLLGTATNEKLFF. CDR3 nucleotides: TGTGCCAGCAGCTTGTTAGGGACAGCAACTAATGAAAAACTGTTTTTT.

The J gene is TRBJ1-5, the V gene TRBV6-6, with 7 bases matching TRBD1. Germline CDR1 is MNHNY and CDR2 is SVGAGI (reference sequence). CDR3 length: 14 amino acids. V dropped 5 bases and J dropped 4; count of bases not matched to a gene: 5. The CDR3 coding sequence is TGTGCCAGCAGTCCGCCGACAGGGAATCAGCCCCAGCATTTT. It encodes CASSPPTGNQPQHF.

The chain links TRBV6-6 to TRBJ1-1, with D possibly TRBD1 on 6 matching bases. CDR3 size: 12 residues. Trimming stripped 8 bases from V and 1 base from J, with 8 bases between. Germline V CDR1 and CDR2: MNHNY, SVGAGI (reference sequence). CDR3 nucleotides: TGTGCCAGCTCGACAGGGAACACTGAAGCTTTCTTT. Translation: CASSTGNTEAFF.

The chain joins TRBV5-1 to TRBJ2-3, with 10 bases identical to TRBD2. This CDR3 is built from 14 residues. J lost 6 bases, V lost 4 bases, and 5 bases had no gene match. The germline V gene has CDR1 SGHRS and CDR2 YFSETQ. The CDR3 DNA is TGCGCCAGCAGCATAGCGGGAGGAGGCGATACGCAGTATTTT. It translates to CASSIAGGGDTQYF. Filled out from reference TRBV5-1 and TRBJ2-3, the complete variable domain reads KAGVTQTPRYLIKTRGQQVTLSCSPISGHRSVSWYQQTPGQGLQFLFEYFSETQRNKGNFPGRFSGRQFSNSRSEMNVSTLELGDSALYLCASSIAGGGDTQYFGPGTRLTVL.

The chain couples TRBV30 to TRBJ1-2; 12 bases map to TRBD1. This CDR3 is built from 13 residues. V shed 1 base, J shed 11 bases, and the junction held 5 bases outside the gene matches. CDR1 is GTSNPN, CDR2 SVGIG, per germline (reference sequence). The CDR3, as DNA: TGTGCCTGGAGTGCACGGGACAGGGGGCCTTACACCTTC. It is translated as CAWSARDRGPYTF.

V is TRBV2 and J is TRBJ2-2; D assignment may be TRBD1 or TRBD2 (6 bases each). This CDR3 spans 13 amino acids. Per the germline V gene, CDR1 is SNHLY and CDR2 is FYNNEI. V shed 7 bases and J shed 4 bases, with 10 bases lying between them. The CDR3 DNA reads as TGTGCCAGCAAGGGGGACTCCACCGGGGAGCTGTTTTTT. Protein sequence: CASKGDSTGELFF.

CDR3 sequence: CASRPLRAKNIQYF. In DNA form, the CDR3 reads TGTGCCAGCAGGCCTCTAAGGGCCAAAAACATTCAGTACTTC. The chain joins TRBV3-1 (or the pseudogene TRBV3-2) to TRBJ2-4; D not resolved. The CDR3 consists of 14 residues. The germline V and J ends were trimmed by 6 bases and 1 base, with 10 bases remaining between them. CDR1 LGHDT and CDR2 YNNKEL come from the germline V gene (reference sequence).

This chain joins TRBV12-3 or TRBV12-4 and TRBJ1-5; D not certain. This CDR3 is built from 13 residues. The V and J ends lost 3 bases and 7 bases respectively, with 10 bases between them. The CDR3 reads CASSLGLEQPQHF. The DNA for the CDR3 is TGTGCCAGCAGTTTGGGTCTGGAACAGCCCCAGCATTTT.

The chain recombines TRBV19 with TRBJ1-5; D unclear. Germline V CDR1 and CDR2: LNHDA, SQIVND (reference sequence). V lost 1 base and J lost 7, with 5 bases in between. The CDR3 is made up of 12 amino acids. The CDR3 coding sequence is TGTGCCAGTAGTATAGGGCTACAGCCCCAGCATTTT. Its translation is CASSIGLQPQHF.

V is TRBV18 and J is TRBJ2-2; D is uncertain. The V end was cut by 1 base, the J end by 4 bases, with 7 bases between. The CDR3 totals 14 residues. Germline lookup yields CDR1 KGHSH and CDR2 LQKENI. This chain's CDR3 is CASSPLGGTGELFF. CDR3 DNA sequence: TGTGCCAGCTCACCACTGGGCGGCACCGGGGAGCTGTTTTTT.

This chain joins TRBV25-1 and TRBJ1-1, with unresolved D. The CDR3 is 13 residues long. V lost 4 bases and J lost 2, with 8 bases in between. Germline V gives CDR1 MGHDK, CDR2 SYGVNS. For the CDR3, the DNA is TGTGCCAGCAGTGCCCAGCGTAACACTGAAGCTTTCTTT. This sequence encodes CASSAQRNTEAFF.

This clone has a handful of counts. V gene TRBV28 combines with J gene TRBJ2-5; D possibly corresponds to TRBD1 (6 bases). In germline, CDR1 is MDHEN, CDR2 SYDVKM. The CDR3 has 15 amino acids. The V end was cut by 4 bases, the J end by 7 bases, with 19 bases between. The CDR3 here is CASSSPSGHWGTQYF. The CDR3 nucleotides read TGTGCCAGCAGTTCTCCTTCGGGACATTGGGGGACCCAGTACTTC.

The chain recombines TRBV19 with TRBJ1-4, with 7 nucleotides matching TRBD1. V lost 5 bases and J lost 7; bases outside the gene matches: 13. Germline V gene data show CDR1 as LNHDA and CDR2 as SQIVND (reference sequence). There are 16 residues in the CDR3. CDR3 region: CASSARQGGGLEKLFF. As DNA, the CDR3 is TGTGCCAGTAGTGCTCGACAGGGCGGGGGTCTTGAAAAACTGTTTTTT.

A single count supports this clone. The chain links TRBV10-3 to TRBJ2-6, with a possible D match to TRBD2 (5 bases). This CDR3 has 14 amino acids. The V gene lost 8 bases and the J gene lost 0 bases, with 8 bases spanning the gap. CDR1 and CDR2 (germline): ENHRY, SYGVKD. The CDR3: CAIGGGSGANVLTF. Written as DNA, the CDR3 is TGTGCCATCGGTGGAGGCTCTGGGGCCAACGTCCTGACTTTC.

The chain employs TRBV11-2 and TRBJ2-1; maybe TRBD1 (5 bases). This CDR3 is built from 15 residues. Trimming removed 1 base from V and 2 bases from J, with 9 bases in between. The germline gives CDR1 SGHAT, CDR2 FQNNGV. CDR3 sequence (DNA): TGTGCCAGCAGCTTAGGGCAGGGCACCTACAATGAGCAGTTCTTC. Its protein is CASSLGQGTYNEQFF.

With respect to this clone: Within the sample, other DNA sequences also encode this same CDR3. V usage is TRBV9 and J usage is TRBJ1-3, with D unresolved. There are 14 residues in the CDR3. Germline lookup yields CDR1 SGDLS and CDR2 YYNGEE. Trimming took off 2 bases at V and 1 base at J, with 7 bases between the two ends. CDR3 residues: CASSVEGSGNTIYF. The CDR3, as DNA: TGTGCCAGCAGCGTGGAAGGTTCTGGAAACACCATATATTTT.

This chain links TRBV19 with TRBJ1-2; tentatively, D is TRBD1 (5 bases). CDR3 length equals 15 residues. V was trimmed by 7 bases and J by 0 bases, leaving 15 bases between them. CDR1 LNHDA and CDR2 SQIVND come from the germline V gene (reference sequence). CDR3 protein: CASTSGTPANYGYTF. CDR3 DNA sequence: TGTGCCAGTACCTCAGGGACGCCAGCTAACTATGGCTACACCTTC.

The chain joins TRBV7-2 to TRBJ2-7, with 7 bases that match TRBD2. Germline V gene lookup returns CDR1 SGHTA and CDR2 FQGNSA. J lost 0 bases, V lost 5 bases, and 13 bases had no gene match. The CDR3 contains 17 residues. CDR3 nucleotide sequence: TGTGCCAGCAGCCCCGGCGGGCTAGCGGATAGCTCCTACGAGCAGTACTTC. As protein: CASSPGGLADSSYEQYF.

In its sample, this clone was seen once. This chain's CDR3 is CASSRGLLSYEQYF. The CDR3 coding sequence is TGTGCCAGCAGTAGGGGACTACTGAGCTACGAGCAGTACTTC. V is TRBV6-5 and J is TRBJ2-7; TRBD2 matches at 7 bases. The V segment lost 5 bases and the J segment 3 bases; nucleotides outside the gene matches: 7. This CDR3 is built from 14 residues. Germline V gives CDR1 MNHEY, CDR2 SVGAGI.

The V gene is TRBV14, the J gene TRBJ1-2; the D gene is possibly TRBD1 (5 bases). CDR3 size: 14 residues. Trimming stripped 2 bases from V and 6 bases from J, with 13 bases between. Looked up from germline, CDR1 is SGHDN and CDR2 is FVKESK. The chain's CDR3 is CASSQFLGTNGYTF. Here the CDR3 DNA reads TGTGCCAGCAGCCAATTTCTCGGGACGAATGGCTACACCTTC.

This clone was detected once. J is TRBJ2-5 and V is TRBV9; D gene ambiguous. Trimming stripped 0 bases from V and 1 base from J, with 7 bases between. The CDR3 contains 14 residues. Germline values: CDR1 SGDLS, CDR2 YYNGEE. The CDR3 is CASSVDNSQETQYF. The CDR3 coding sequence is TGTGCCAGCAGCGTAGACAACAGCCAAGAGACCCAGTACTTC.

The J gene is TRBJ1-5, the V gene TRBV6-2 or TRBV6-3, with D possibly being TRBD1 (5 bases). The V gene lost 2 bases and the J gene lost 4 bases, with 12 bases spanning the gap. CDR3 length equals 15 residues. Germline V gene data show CDR1 as MNHEY and CDR2 as SVGEGT. CDR3 protein: CASSYQGRTNQPQHF. Here the CDR3 DNA reads TGTGCCAGCAGTTACCAGGGACGGACAAATCAGCCCCAGCATTTT.

The chain has TRBV24-1 and TRBJ2-3, with unresolved D. Germline CDR1 reads KGHDR; CDR2 reads SFDVKD. The CDR3 spans 14 residues. The V end lost 4 bases, the J end lost 4 bases, and 11 bases lay between the germline ends. The DNA of the CDR3 is TGTGCCACCAGTGACACGCGGCGCCCAGATACGCAGTATTTT. It codes for CATSDTRRPDTQYF.

The chain is built from TRBV27 and TRBJ1-2; D is unclear. The germline V gene has CDR1 MNHEY and CDR2 SMNVEV (reference sequence). CDR3 length equals 14 residues. The V end was cut by 2 bases, the J end by 7 bases, with 14 bases between. The CDR3 DNA reads TGTGCCAGCAGTTTAACTGACCCCGGCGGTGGCTACACCTTC. Its translation: CASSLTDPGGGYTF.

This clone was seen a few times. The chain recombines TRBV3-1 (or the pseudogene TRBV3-2) with TRBJ2-5; the match to TRBD2 covers 10 bases. Germline-derived CDR1 and CDR2 are LGHDT and YNNKEL (reference sequence). The trim removed 6 bases at V and 1 base at J, leaving 5 bases unmatched. The CDR3 has 15 residues. For the CDR3, the DNA is TGTGCCAGCAGTCGGACTAGCGGTACCCAAGAGACCCAGTACTTC. It encodes CASSRTSGTQETQYF.

This clone was seen only a few times. The V gene is TRBV6-5, the J gene TRBJ2-7; TRBD2 matches 8 bases. The junction had 8 bases not matched to a gene; V was cut back by 8 bases and J by 5 bases. The germline V gene has CDR1 MNHEY and CDR2 SVGAGI. This CDR3 has 13 residues. The chain's CDR3 is CASGKGGGHEQYF. The CDR3 DNA reads as TGTGCCAGCGGAAAGGGCGGGGGGCACGAGCAGTACTTC.

This clone has only one observation. The J gene is TRBJ1-5, the V gene TRBV4-1, with 8 nucleotides matching TRBD1. CDR1 and CDR2 from the germline V gene are MGHRA and YSYEKL. The CDR3 totals 17 residues. V trimming: 2 bases; J trimming: 1 base; junction bases outside the gene matches: 7. CDR3 sequence reads: CASSQSSRTGSNQPQHF. The CDR3 DNA reads as TGCGCCAGCAGCCAAAGTTCTAGGACAGGGAGCAATCAGCCCCAGCATTTT.

The V call is TRBV28, the J call TRBJ1-2, with TRBD1 matching over 7 bases. J was trimmed by 7 bases and V by 5 bases; bases with no gene match: 4. CDR1 is MDHEN, CDR2 SYDVKM, per germline. The CDR3 is 12 residues long. Here the CDR3 reads CASSTTGSGYTF. The CDR3 DNA is TGTGCCAGCAGTACGACAGGGTCTGGCTACACCTTC.

The J gene is TRBJ2-5, the V gene TRBV7-8; TRBD1 might be the D (5 bases). Trimming shortened V by 7 bases and J by 2 bases, and 17 bases separated the two germline ends. The CDR3 consists of 15 residues. From germline, CDR1 is SGHVS and CDR2 FQNEAQ. CDR3 region: CASNPSGASQETQYF. The CDR3 coding sequence is TGTGCCAGCAATCCCTCTGGGGCGTCTCAAGAGACCCAGTACTTC.

This clone was observed a few times. The V call is TRBV11-2, the J call TRBJ1-4, with no clear D. Germline V gives CDR1 SGHAT, CDR2 FQNNGV. This CDR3 region has 14 residues. The V and J ends lost 1 base and 0 bases respectively, with 3 bases between them. The CDR3 DNA sequence: TGTGCCAGCAGCTTAGGGACAACTAATGAAAAACTGTTTTTT. It translates to CASSLGTTNEKLFF.

V is TRBV4-3 and J is TRBJ2-7; D remains unclear. The germline V gene has CDR1 LGHNA and CDR2 YSLEER. V was trimmed by 0 bases and J by 3 bases, leaving 6 bases between them. The CDR3 covers 13 residues. In DNA form, the CDR3 reads TGCGCCAGCAGCCAAGACCCCGACTACGAGCAGTACTTC. The encoded protein is CASSQDPDYEQYF.